This T cell receptor (beta chain) was profiled in a study of blood T cells in healthy people across ages. Overall study findings and caveats: The unsorted PBMCs prevented any conclusive comparison of naive versus antigen-experienced cells.

On this clonotype itself: No antigen is known for it.

Combining a sample-barcoded 5' primer with a J-beta primer mix, a second PCR ran for 7 to 11 cycles. A template-switch adaptor with 12 random nucleotides tagged each cDNA molecule. TCRdb called the 5' RACE reads again in MiXCR, with one record for every CDR3 protein. In the table there are approximately 800,000 distinct CDR3 sequences, 56% of which are singletons. V was clipped by 3 bases and J by 4 bases, with 6 bases between them. Germline values: CDR1 DFQATT, CDR2 SNEGSKA (reference sequence). The CDR3 contains 11 residues. Sequencing was carried out using blood. The gene calls are TRBV20-1 and TRBJ2-5; D gene ambiguous. The TCR originated in a man in his forties in good health. As DNA, the CDR3 is TGCAGTGCTAGTAGTCTAGAGACCCAGTACTTC. Its translation: CSASSLETQYF.